This is a list of T cell receptor beta chains from one sample in a study of response to subunit inactivated influenza vaccine. TCRdb reprocessed the RT-PCR reads via MiXCR and lists one record per CDR3 protein. The sample records approximately 500,000 distinct CDR3 sequences, around 25% being singletons. These data also featured in a second study, about T cells expressing NK-cell markers.

The sample was CD4+ T cells sorted from PBMCs, taken about 12 days after vaccination. The receptors originated from a man in his forties or fifties who received an inactivated influenza vaccine. CDR3s include the opening cysteine and the closing phenylalanine or tryptophan. A D gene is named only where the DNA matches it firmly. Clone size is given for some rows only: seen once, a few or many times, or a class if the clone is expanded.

DNA	CDR3	size	D	J	V
TGTGCCAGCAGCTCGGGACAGCACAATGAGCAGTTCTTC	CASSSGQHNEQFF	-	TRBD1	TRBJ2-1	TRBV7-9
TGTGCCACCGGAGCGGGATTCTACAATGAGCAGTTCTTC	CATGAGFYNEQFF	-	TRBD2	TRBJ2-1	TRBV15
TGTGCCAGCAGTTTACCAGGGTCGGGGGAGCTGTTTTTT	CASSLPGSGELFF	few	-	TRBJ2-2	TRBV12-3/TRBV12-4
TGCAGTGCTAATAACCCGTACAGGCCGAACACTGAAGCTTTCTTT	CSANNPYRPNTEAFF	-	-	TRBJ1-1	TRBV20-1
TGTGCCAGCAGCTTGAACCAGGTCACCGGGGAGCTGTTTTTT	CASSLNQVTGELFF	-	-	TRBJ2-2	TRBV11-3
TGTGCCATCAATGGGCGGGGAACGACCGGGGAGCTGTTTTTT	CAINGRGTTGELFF	-	-	TRBJ2-2	TRBV10-3
TGTGCCACCAGTCGGACTAGCGGGAAAAACAATGAGCAGTTCTTC	CATSRTSGKNNEQFF	few	TRBD2	TRBJ2-1	TRBV15
TGTGCCACCAGTGGACAGCCCCAAGAGACCCAGTACTTC	CATSGQPQETQYF	few	-	TRBJ2-5	TRBV24-1
TGTGCCAGCAGCGTAGCGGGACAGGGCACCAATGAGCAGTTCTTC	CASSVAGQGTNEQFF	-	TRBD1	TRBJ2-1	TRBV9
TGTGCCATCAGTGAGTTCCCTAGGACAGGGATGAACACTGAAGCTTTCTTT	CAISEFPRTGMNTEAFF	-	TRBD1	TRBJ1-1	TRBV10-3
TGCGCCAGCAGCCAAGAGACAGAAACAGAGACCCAGTACTTC	CASSQETETETQYF	-	-	TRBJ2-5	TRBV4-3
TGTGCCAGCAAAGGGACGAGCTCCTACAATGAGCAGTTCTTC	CASKGTSSYNEQFF	-	-	TRBJ2-1	TRBV6-1
TGTGCCAGCAGTTACTTTGGGGACTCCTACGAGCAGTACTTC	CASSYFGDSYEQYF	few	-	TRBJ2-7	TRBV6-2/TRBV6-3
TGTGCCAGCAGCAAAGTTAAGAGGACAGGCTACTACGAGCAGTACTTC	CASSKVKRTGYYEQYF	-	-	TRBJ2-7	TRBV21-1
TGTGCCAGCAGCTTTCTCGGGCTAGCGGGAGTCGTCCCCGGGGAGCTGTTTTTT	CASSFLGLAGVVPGELFF	-	TRBD2	TRBJ2-2	TRBV11-1
TGTGCCAGCAGCTTGGGGGGGGCTAGCGGCCGCACAGATACGCAGTATTTT	CASSLGGASGRTDTQYF	-	-	TRBJ2-3	TRBV5-6
TGTGCCAGCAGCTCGACAGGGGGCGGGTGGAACTTC	CASSSTGGGWNF	-	TRBD1	TRBJ2-7	TRBV3-1
TGCAGTGCTAGCGACAGGGGAATCTCTGGGGCCAACGTCCTGACTTTC	CSASDRGISGANVLTF	few	TRBD1	TRBJ2-6	TRBV20-1
TGTGCCACCAGTGATTTCCGTAGGAGCGCGAACACCGGGGAGCTGTTTTTT	CATSDFRRSANTGELFF	few	-	TRBJ2-2	TRBV24-1
TGTGCCAGCAGTTACTCGGGACTAACCCCCGAGCAGTACTTC	CASSYSGLTPEQYF	few	TRBD2	TRBJ2-7	TRBV6-2/TRBV6-3
TGTGCCAGCAGTTTGGGTCAAGGGACATCTCAAGAGACCCAGTACTTC	CASSLGQGTSQETQYF	few	-	TRBJ2-5	TRBV12-3/TRBV12-4
TGCAGTGCTAGAACTAGCGGGAGTATCACCTACGAGCAGTACTTC	CSARTSGSITYEQYF	-	TRBD2	TRBJ2-7	TRBV20-1
TGCGCCAGCAGTGAGGGGGGCGCGATAGATACGCAGTATTTT	CASSEGGAIDTQYF	few	-	TRBJ2-3	TRBV10-1
TGCAGTGCTAGGGGGGACAGCCACTATGGCTACACCTTC	CSARGDSHYGYTF	-	TRBD1	TRBJ1-2	TRBV20-1
TGCAGTGCTATGCTATTAGCCCAGCATTTT	CSAMLLAQHF	-	-	TRBJ1-5	TRBV20-1
TGTGCCAGCAGTTCCCCTAGCGGGGGGCCAGATACGCAGTATTTT	CASSSPSGGPDTQYF	few	TRBD2	TRBJ2-3	TRBV6-5
TGTGCCAGCAGTACGCCGACTAGCGGGGGGTTATACGGCAATGAGCAGTTCTTC	CASSTPTSGGLYGNEQFF	-	TRBD2	TRBJ2-1	TRBV27
TGTGCCAGCCGGGATTCTGGAAACACCATATATTTT	CASRDSGNTIYF	few	-	TRBJ1-3	TRBV12-3/TRBV12-4
TGCAGCGGGGGACTTTCCACCGGGGAGCTGTTTTTT	CSGGLSTGELFF	many	-	TRBJ2-2	TRBV29-1
TGCAGCGTTGGAGGCAGGGGTAATGAAAAACTGTTTTTT	CSVGGRGNEKLFF	-	-	TRBJ1-4	TRBV29-1
TGTGCCAGCAGAGGTAGCGGGGGACCCTACGAGCAGTACTTC	CASRGSGGPYEQYF	few	TRBD2	TRBJ2-7	TRBV6-2/TRBV6-3
TGCGCCAGCAGCTTGGCCTCTAGCGGGAGTAAGTGGTATTTT	CASSLASSGSKWYF	few	TRBD2	TRBJ2-3	TRBV5-1
TGCAGTGCCAGACCTTTTAGCGGGAGGGATTACAATGAGCAGTTCTTC	CSARPFSGRDYNEQFF	few	TRBD2	TRBJ2-1	TRBV20-1
TGTGCCAGCAGCCTGGGTCAGAGGGGCAATCAGCCCCAGCATTTT	CASSLGQRGNQPQHF	-	-	TRBJ1-5	TRBV6-2/TRBV6-3
TGTGCCAGCAGTCGACCTTACTCCGGGACAGGGGGTCGGGGTGAGCAGTTCTTC	CASSRPYSGTGGRGEQFF	few	TRBD1	TRBJ2-1	TRBV6-1
TGTGCCAGCAGTCCCCCGGGACTAGCGGGGGGGCAAGAGACCCAGTACTTC	CASSPPGLAGGQETQYF	-	TRBD2	TRBJ2-5	TRBV12-3/TRBV12-4
TGTGCCAGCAGCCAAGGTTTAACAGGGGGCCAGAACACTGAAGCTTTCTTT	CASSQGLTGGQNTEAFF	-	TRBD1	TRBJ1-1	TRBV4-2
TGCAGTGCTAGAGATCTAAAAAGGACTGTGGTCTACGAGCAGTACTTC	CSARDLKRTVVYEQYF	-	-	TRBJ2-7	TRBV20-1
TGTGCCAGCAGCCAAGTACCGACAGACGAGCAGTACTTC	CASSQVPTDEQYF	-	-	TRBJ2-7	TRBV14
TGCGCCAGCAGCTTAAAAGGGGAGGCTATGAACACTGAAGCTTTCTTT	CASSLKGEAMNTEAFF	many	-	TRBJ1-1	TRBV5-1
TGTGCCAGCAGCTTACCCCCTGGACTAGCGGGGAACACCGGGGAGCTGTTTTTT	CASSLPPGLAGNTGELFF	-	TRBD2	TRBJ2-2	TRBV11-1
TGTGCCAGCAGGATATATACCGGGACTAGCGGAAGAGGGTACAACAATGAGCAGTTCTTC	CASRIYTGTSGRGYNNEQFF	-	TRBD2	TRBJ2-1	TRBV27
TGCAGTGCTAGGGGGCAGATCTACGAGCAGTACTTC	CSARGQIYEQYF	few	-	TRBJ2-7	TRBV20-1
TGTGCCGCCGGGGGCCAGGGAGCCTACGAGCAGTACTTC	CAAGGQGAYEQYF	few	-	TRBJ2-7	TRBV10-3
TGTGCCAGCATGGCCGGGGCCAAATACAATGAGCAGTTCTTC	CASMAGAKYNEQFF	-	-	TRBJ2-1	TRBV28
TGTGCCAGCAGCTGGGGACACCTATACGAGCAGTACTTC	CASSWGHLYEQYF	-	-	TRBJ2-7	TRBV7-9
TGTGCCAGCAGCTTAGGGGGGGGAGGGGTGGTGGTCAATGAGCAGTTCTTC	CASSLGGGGVVVNEQFF	-	TRBD2	TRBJ2-1	TRBV7-2
TGCAGCGTTGTAGTAGGACAGTACACTGAAGCTTTCTTT	CSVVVGQYTEAFF	-	-	TRBJ1-1	TRBV29-1
TGTGCCAGCAGCCCGACCGGGACTCCGGGGACAGATACGCAGTATTTT	CASSPTGTPGTDTQYF	-	-	TRBJ2-3	TRBV7-3
TGTGCCACCGAGAGGGTCGGGAGCTCCTACAATGAGCAGTTCTTC	CATERVGSSYNEQFF	-	-	TRBJ2-1	TRBV7-9
TGTGCCAGCAGACAATCCCATGGAGTCCCGTGGGAGCAGTTCTTC	CASRQSHGVPWEQFF	few	-	TRBJ2-1	TRBV6-1
TGTGCCAGCTTTAGACAGGGGGCCTACGAGCAGTACTTC	CASFRQGAYEQYF	-	TRBD1	TRBJ2-7	TRBV6-1
TGTGCCAGCAGTGAAGGCTACAGGGCCCCGCCAGGGCCCCAGCATTTT	CASSEGYRAPPGPQHF	few	-	TRBJ1-5	TRBV6-1
TGTGCCAGCAGCCTAGAAAGTGGCGGGTCAGCTTTCTTT	CASSLESGGSAFF	few	-	TRBJ1-1	TRBV11-1
TGTGCCAGCAGCCAATTCGGGGACACGACAAATGAGCAGTTCTTC	CASSQFGDTTNEQFF	few	-	TRBJ2-1	TRBV4-2
TGCGCCAGCAGAATAGCGGGGGGGACCTCCTACGAGCAGTACTTC	CASRIAGGTSYEQYF	-	TRBD2	TRBJ2-7	TRBV5-1
TGTGCCAGCAGGTCGACCCTAGGGGAGCAGTACTTC	CASRSTLGEQYF	few	-	TRBJ2-7	TRBV12-3/TRBV12-4
TGTGCCAGCAGCCCCCGGACAGGGTGGTACAATGAGCAGTTCTTC	CASSPRTGWYNEQFF	-	TRBD1	TRBJ2-1	TRBV7-6